This TCR beta chain was documented in a study of blood T cell repertoires in COVID-19. Study overall: Samples taken during acute and convalescent COVID-19 were collected in the United States, Italy and Spain.

Germline V lookup: CDR1 MNHEY, CDR2 SVGEGT. This CDR3 has 16 residues. Trimming cost V 0 bases and J 7 bases; bases outside gene matches: 7. Sequencing used immunoSEQ multiplex PCR; TCRdb keeps in-frame clones, though not all of them. The sample has 150,000 or so clones, over 80% seen once. Source material: PBMCs or T cells enriched from blood (not recorded which). V usage is TRBV6-2 or TRBV6-3 and J usage is TRBJ2-1, with TRBD2 identical over 9 bases. This clonotype was obtained from a man aged 70 or older who had been exposed to COVID-19. CDR3 DNA sequence: TGTGCCAGCAGTTACTCGGTTCTAGCGGGGATAAATGAGCAGTTCTTC. Protein sequence: CASSYSVLAGINEQFF.